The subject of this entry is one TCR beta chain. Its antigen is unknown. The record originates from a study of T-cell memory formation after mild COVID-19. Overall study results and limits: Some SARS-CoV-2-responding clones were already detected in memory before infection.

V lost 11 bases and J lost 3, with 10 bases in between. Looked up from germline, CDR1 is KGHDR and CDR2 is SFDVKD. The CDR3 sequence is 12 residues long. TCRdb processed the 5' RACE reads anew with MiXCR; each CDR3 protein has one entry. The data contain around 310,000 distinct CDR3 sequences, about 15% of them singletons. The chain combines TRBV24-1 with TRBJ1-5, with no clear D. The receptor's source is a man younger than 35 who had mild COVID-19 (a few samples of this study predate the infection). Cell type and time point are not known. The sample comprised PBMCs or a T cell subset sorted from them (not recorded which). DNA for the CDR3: TGTGCCATCCACCCGAACAATCAGCCCCAGCATTTT. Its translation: CAIHPNNQPQHF.